This TCR beta chain was identified in a study of T cell responses to AZD1222 COVID-19 vaccine. Points from the study as a whole: Donor demographics were predominantly white British with a female majority; clonal diversity may be underestimated. Sampling captured repertoires only after the peak T cell response.

The CDR3 runs to 15 residues. V trimming: 1 base; J trimming: 8 bases; junction bases outside the gene matches: 5. The germline CDR1 and CDR2 sequences are MNHEY and SVGAGI. With regard to this clone: Its antigen is not known.

Produced via immunoSEQ multiplex PCR; TCRdb's table is partial and in-frame only. The sample includes over 150,000 clones, just over 85% seen only once; the top ten take roughly 10%. This clonotype originated in an adult who received the AZD1222 COVID-19 vaccine. The sample here was peripheral blood, taken 28 days after the second AZD1222 dose. The chain couples TRBV6-5 to TRBJ1-4; TRBD1 matches at 9 bases. CDR3 protein: CASSYWDRAGEKLFF. The CDR3 DNA follows: TGTGCCAGCAGTTACTGGGACAGGGCCGGCGAAAAACTGTTTTTT.